A single sample gave rise to the 19 T cell receptor beta chains below, sequenced in a study of regulatory T cells in long-lasting Graves disease. Time point meaning: newly diagnosed GD, antithyroid drugs for less than 3 months. TCR sequences were obtained from RNA taken from PBMCs. Building of the TCR beta libraries involved iRepertoire HTBI primers and Arm-PCR of CDR3 regions. TCRdb re-derived calls from the multiplex PCR reads in MiXCR, one entry per CDR3 protein. The sample comprises 400,000 to 500,000 distinct CDR3 sequences, around 13% of which are singletons, and around a sixth rests with the top ten. These same data were also listed under a study on T cells in Graves' hyperthyroidism and ophthalmopathy.

The sample in question was peripheral blood mononuclear cells (PBMCs), obtained at new diagnosis, from a patient treated with antithyroid drugs. These receptors were collected from a woman aged 45 to 65 with Graves disease.

This clonotype has a count of ten or more. The gene calls are TRBV28 and TRBJ1-1; D is ambiguous. The germline V gene encodes CDR1 MDHEN and CDR2 SYDVKM. The CDR3 is 15 amino acids. V was trimmed by 2 bases and J by 0 bases, leaving 10 bases between them. CDR3 loop: CASSLGQPMNTEAFF. The CDR3 nucleotides read TGTGCCAGCAGTTTAGGGCAGCCCATGAACACTGAAGCTTTCTTT.

This rearrangement joins TRBV9 to TRBJ1-6, with unresolved D. Trimming stripped 4 bases from V and 9 bases from J, with 11 bases between. Germline lookup yields CDR1 SGDLS and CDR2 YYNGEE. This CDR3 region has 13 residues. The chain's CDR3 is CASSTGDGSPLHF. CDR3 bases: TGTGCCAGCAGCACGGGCGACGGTTCACCCCTCCACTTT.

This CDR3 reads CASSPPVAENTGELFF. The DNA of the CDR3 is TGTGCCAGCTCACCACCGGTAGCCGAGAACACCGGGGAGCTGTTTTTT. The V and J genes are TRBV18 and TRBJ2-2; D not certain. The CDR3 spans 16 residues. Trimming cost V 0 bases and J 1 base, with 9 bases left between them. Germline CDR1 and CDR2: KGHSH and LQKENI. The entire variable domain, with the rest obtained from reference TRBV18 and TRBJ2-2, is as follows: NAGVMQNPRHLVRRRGQEARLRCSPMKGHSHVYWYRQLPEEGLKFMVYLQKENIIDESGMPKERFSAEFPKEGPSILRIQQVVRGDSAAYFCASSPPVAENTGELFFGEGSRLTVL.

This clonotype was seen at least ten times. The CDR3 here is CASKRSDGYTF. CDR3 nucleotides: TGTGCCAGCAAAAGAAGCGATGGCTACACCTTC. The chain couples TRBV6-1 to TRBJ1-2; no firm D call. V dropped 7 bases and J dropped 6 bases, with 9 bases sitting between them. The CDR3 runs to 11 residues. CDR1 is MNHNS and CDR2 is SASEGT in the germline V gene.

This clonotype has a count of ten or more. The V gene is TRBV12-3 or TRBV12-4, the J gene TRBJ2-5, with D maybe TRBD2 (5 bases). Trimming took off 3 bases at V and 5 bases at J, with 16 bases between the two ends. The CDR3 runs to 15 residues. In nucleotides, the CDR3 is TGTGCCAGCAGTTTGTATACTAACCCGGGGGAGACCCAGTACTTC. Protein sequence: CASSLYTNPGETQYF.

The rearrangement links TRBV5-4 to TRBJ2-7; TRBD1 agrees at 8 bases. Germline assignment: CDR1 SGHNT and CDR2 YYREEE (reference sequence). V shed 1 base and J 6 bases; nucleotides not matched to a gene: 9. The length of the CDR3 is 15 residues. The CDR3 coding sequence is TGTGCCAGCAGCTTGCCCAGGACAGGGTTCGGCGAGCAGTACTTC. Translated: CASSLPRTGFGEQYF.

CDR3 amino acids: CSAREGGWREFTQPQHF. DNA of the CDR3: TGCAGTGCTAGAGAGGGGGGTTGGAGGGAGTTCACTCAGCCCCAGCATTTT. The rearrangement joins TRBV20-1 to TRBJ1-5, with D possibly matching TRBD1 (5 bases). Germline assignment: CDR1 DFQATT and CDR2 SNEGSKA (reference sequence). Trimming removed 0 bases at V and 6 bases at J, with 21 bases between. The CDR3 has 17 amino acids.

This clonotype was observed a few times. Here the CDR3 DNA reads TGTGCCAGCAGTTACGGGGGTGGCGCCAGCTCCTACGAGCAGTACTTC. Translating gives CASSYGGGASSYEQYF. V is TRBV6-5 and J is TRBJ2-7; possibly TRBD1 or TRBD2 for D (5 bases each). Trimming removed 2 bases at V and 0 bases at J, with 14 bases between. The CDR3 consists of 16 residues. CDR1 and CDR2 (germline): MNHEY, SVGAGI.

About this clonotype itself: A much larger clone differs by one base, so this may be a read error. The chain employs TRBV13 and TRBJ2-5, with 7 bases that match TRBD1. The CDR3 loop spans 13 amino acids. CDR1 PRHDT and CDR2 FYEKMQ come from the germline V gene (reference sequence). Germline trimming cut 3 bases from V and 6 bases from J; bases unmatched to any gene: 4. CDR3 sequence: CASSFTGVQTQYF. The CDR3 nucleotides read TGTGCCAGCAGCTTTACAGGGGTTCAGACCCAGTACTTC.

This rearrangement joins TRBV5-1 to TRBJ2-7, with TRBD2 matching 8 bases. The CDR3 contains 17 residues. Trimming at V came to 2 bases and at J to 0 bases, leaving 10 bases not matched to a gene. Germline V CDR1 and CDR2: SGHRS, YFSETQ. CDR3 in amino acids: CASSLRFSGISSYEQYF. CDR3 DNA sequence: TGCGCCAGCAGCTTACGGTTTAGCGGGATTTCCTCCTACGAGCAGTACTTC.

This clonotype occurred many times. The chain joins TRBV7-9 to TRBJ2-3; D possibly corresponds to TRBD2 (5 bases). V lost 4 bases to trimming and J lost 4 bases, with 12 bases between them. Germline V CDR1 and CDR2: SEHNR, FQNEAQ (reference sequence). This CDR3 is 14 amino acids long. DNA of the CDR3: TGTGCCAGCAGCTGGCGAGGACTCGCAGATACGCAGTATTTT. Translating it yields CASSWRGLADTQYF.

V gene TRBV4-1 combines with J gene TRBJ1-2, with TRBD1 matching 8 bases. Germline-derived CDR1 and CDR2 are MGHRA and YSYEKL. Trimming at V came to 0 bases and at J to 8 bases, leaving 11 bases not matched to a gene. This CDR3 is built from 16 residues. The CDR3 protein is CASSQESFRGREGYTF. The CDR3 nucleotides are TGCGCCAGCAGCCAAGAGAGCTTCAGGGGGCGCGAAGGCTACACCTTC.

The rearrangement joins TRBV3-1 to TRBJ1-3; D unclear. CDR3 length: 14 residues. From germline, CDR1 is LGHDT and CDR2 YNNKEL (reference sequence). V lost 0 bases to trimming and J lost 3 bases, with 6 bases between them. This chain's CDR3 is CASSQDDLGNTIYF. The CDR3 bases are TGTGCCAGCAGCCAAGATGACCTTGGAAACACCATATATTTT.

As concerns this clonotype: No conserved phenylalanine or tryptophan is present at the end of the CDR3, so a read error is the likely explanation. The chain couples TRBV6-2 or TRBV6-3 to TRBJ1-1; TRBD1 matches 7 bases. CDR1 and CDR2 from the germline V gene are MNHEY and SVGEGT. V lost 5 bases, J lost 1 base, and 10 bases stayed unmatched. This CDR3 contains 16 residues. This CDR3 is CASSDRAGGWNTEAFL. CDR3 nucleotides: TGTGCCAGCAGTGATCGTGCAGGGGGATGGAACACTGAAGCTTTCCTT.

For this clonotype: With only one base between it and a far larger clone, this is likely a read error. The chain links TRBV20-1 to TRBJ2-1; tentatively, D is TRBD2 (6 bases). The length of the CDR3 is 12 residues. Germline V gene sequence: CDR1 DFQATT, CDR2 SNEGSKA (reference sequence). V was shortened by 7 bases and J by 10 bases, with 17 bases between the two germline ends. For the CDR3, the DNA is TGCAGTGTTATGGGGGGAGGCTACGAGCAGTTCTTC. It encodes CSVMGGGYEQFF.

There are many counts of this clonotype. The chain carries TRBV30 and TRBJ2-7; D remains unclear. V dropped 0 bases and J dropped 6 bases, with 12 bases sitting between them. This CDR3 is built from 13 residues. CDR1 and CDR2 from the germline V gene are GTSNPN and SVGIG (reference sequence). The CDR3: CAWSVSSSGEQYF. The CDR3 coding sequence is TGTGCCTGGAGTGTAAGCAGCTCAGGCGAGCAGTACTTC.

This chain connects TRBV28 to TRBJ1-6; possible D gene TRBD1, 5 bases. The germline V and J ends were trimmed by 1 base and 7 bases, with 11 bases remaining between them. The CDR3 runs 15 residues. In germline, CDR1 is MDHEN, CDR2 SYDVKM. CDR3 in amino acids: CASSLSAGMNSPLHF. In DNA, the CDR3 is TGTGCCAGCAGTTTATCAGCAGGGATGAATTCACCCCTCCACTTT.

This clonotype showed up many times. The chain joins TRBV7-8 to TRBJ2-1, with 10 bases fitting TRBD2. The CDR3 contains 16 residues. The V gene's germline CDR1 is SGHVS and CDR2 FQNEAQ. After removal of 5 bases from V and 6 bases from J, the junction contained 10 bases not matched to a gene. CDR3 nucleotide sequence: TGTGCCAGCAGCCCAAAGAGCGGGAGGGCCTCCAATGAGCAGTTCTTC. This codes for CASSPKSGRASNEQFF.

A remark on this clonotype: This could be a read error, since a much larger clone is one nucleotide away. CDR3 nucleotide sequence: TGCGCCAGCACGGGACAGGGAGACGGCACAGATACGCAGTATTTT. As protein: CASTGQGDGTDTQYF. The chain is built from TRBV5-1 and TRBJ2-3; 9 bases match TRBD1. With V trimmed by 6 bases and J by 1 base, 6 bases remained unmatched. This CDR3 comprises 15 residues. Germline lookup yields CDR1 SGHRS and CDR2 YFSETQ.